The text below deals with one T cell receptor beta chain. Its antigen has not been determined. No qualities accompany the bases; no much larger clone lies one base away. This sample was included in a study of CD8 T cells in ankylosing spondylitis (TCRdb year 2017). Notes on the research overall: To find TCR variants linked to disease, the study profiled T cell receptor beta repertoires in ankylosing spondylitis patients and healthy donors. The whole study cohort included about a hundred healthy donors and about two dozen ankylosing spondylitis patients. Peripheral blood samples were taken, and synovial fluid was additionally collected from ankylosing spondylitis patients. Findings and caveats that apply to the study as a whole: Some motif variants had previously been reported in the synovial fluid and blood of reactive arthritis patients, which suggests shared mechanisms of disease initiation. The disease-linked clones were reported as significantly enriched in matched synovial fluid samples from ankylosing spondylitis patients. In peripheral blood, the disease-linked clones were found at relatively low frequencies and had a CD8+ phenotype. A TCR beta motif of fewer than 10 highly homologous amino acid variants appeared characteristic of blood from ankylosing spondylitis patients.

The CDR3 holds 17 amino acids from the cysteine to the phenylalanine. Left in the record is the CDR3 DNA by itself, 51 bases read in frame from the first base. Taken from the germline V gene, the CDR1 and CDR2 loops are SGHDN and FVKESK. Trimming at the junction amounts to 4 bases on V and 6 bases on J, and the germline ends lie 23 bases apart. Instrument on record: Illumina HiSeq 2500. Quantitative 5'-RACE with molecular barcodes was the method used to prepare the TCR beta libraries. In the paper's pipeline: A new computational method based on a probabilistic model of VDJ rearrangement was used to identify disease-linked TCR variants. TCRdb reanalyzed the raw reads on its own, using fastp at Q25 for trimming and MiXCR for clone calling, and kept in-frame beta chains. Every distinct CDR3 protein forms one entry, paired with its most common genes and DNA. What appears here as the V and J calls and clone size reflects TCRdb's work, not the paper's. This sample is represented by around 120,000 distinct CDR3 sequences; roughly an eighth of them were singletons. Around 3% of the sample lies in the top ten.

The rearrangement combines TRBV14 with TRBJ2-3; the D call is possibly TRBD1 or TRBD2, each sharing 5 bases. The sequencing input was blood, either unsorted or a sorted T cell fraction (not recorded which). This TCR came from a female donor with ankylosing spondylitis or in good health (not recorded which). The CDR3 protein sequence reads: CASSPDSGTPWADTQYF. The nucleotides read TGTGCCAGCAGCCCTGATTCAGGGACGCCTTGGGCGGATACGCAGTATTTT.